Presented here are 20 T cell receptor beta chains from one specimen sequenced in a study of beta chain features in type 1 diabetes. The authors reverse transcribed all of the isolated RNA, so sequencing captured expressed TCRB transcripts. Sequencing used immunoSEQ multiplex PCR; TCRdb keeps in-frame clones, though not all of them. The sample includes 900,000 or so clones, around a sixth of them seen just once. Sequencing input: naive CD4+ T cells from blood. All receptors come from a woman in her late teens or twenties in good health.

This clone was recorded a few times. This same CDR3 is encoded by further DNA sequences in the sample. The chain uses TRBV18 and TRBJ1-5; D is unclear. The germline CDR1 and CDR2 sequences are KGHSH and LQKENI. Deletions cut 0 bases from V and 5 bases from J, with 5 bases between. The CDR3 is made up of 13 amino acids. This CDR3 reads CASSPPGDQPQHF. As DNA, the CDR3 is TGTGCCAGCTCACCACCGGGAGATCAGCCCCAGCATTTT.

This clone came up a few times. V and J are TRBV7-2 and TRBJ2-7, with D perhaps TRBD2 (5 bases). V lost 1 base and J 4 bases, leaving 17 bases between the germline ends. The CDR3 length is 16 residues. CDR1 and CDR2 (germline): SGHTA, FQGNSA. The CDR3 spells CASSLGFSLEGYEQYF. The CDR3 DNA follows: TGTGCCAGCAGCTTAGGCTTCTCCCTAGAGGGATACGAGCAGTACTTC.

In this sample, this clone turned up a few times. DNA for the CDR3: TGCAGCACAATAGTTAGTACAGAGACCCAGTACTTC. Its protein product is CSTIVSTETQYF. The chain uses TRBV29-1 and TRBJ2-5, with unresolved D. This CDR3 region has 12 residues. Trimming stripped 8 bases from V and 4 bases from J, with 14 bases between. Germline V lookup: CDR1 SQVTM, CDR2 ANQGSEA.

This clone was found a few times. The chain joins TRBV6-5 to TRBJ2-3; 9 bases map to TRBD2. This CDR3 region has 15 residues. The J segment lost 6 bases and the V segment lost 2 bases, leaving 6 bases of the junction unmatched. Germline V gives CDR1 MNHEY, CDR2 SVGAGI. The CDR3 is CASSYAGGSGDTQYF. CDR3 coding DNA: TGTGCCAGCAGTTACGCGGGAGGGAGTGGGGATACGCAGTATTTT.

This clone showed up just a few times. The J gene is TRBJ2-2, the V gene TRBV4-1; 9 bases map to TRBD2. Germline values: CDR1 MGHRA, CDR2 YSYEKL. The CDR3 spans 16 residues. The ends lost 3 bases at V and 0 bases at J; junction bases unmatched: 2. DNA of the CDR3: TGCGCCAGCAGCCAGACTAGCGGAACGAACACCGGGGAGCTGTTTTTT. Translated: CASSQTSGTNTGELFF.

V and J are TRBV4-3 and TRBJ1-2, with D tentatively TRBD1 (5 bases). V gave up 3 bases and J gave up 4 bases, with 15 bases separating them. The germline V gene encodes CDR1 LGHNA and CDR2 YSLEER. The CDR3 consists of 15 residues. The CDR3, as DNA: TGCGCCAGCAGCCAGAATAGGGGTCGTGGCTATGGCTACACCTTC. Translation: CASSQNRGRGYGYTF.

This clone was seen a handful of times. The chain carries TRBV6-6 and TRBJ2-7; 9 bases map to TRBD1. CDR1 is MNHNY and CDR2 is SVGAGI in the germline V gene (reference sequence). J gave up 6 bases and V 4 bases, and 10 bases lay outside the gene matches. The CDR3 runs 15 residues. This CDR3 reads CASSSSQQGAGEQYF. CDR3 DNA: TGTGCCAGCAGTTCCTCGCAACAGGGGGCCGGCGAGCAGTACTTC.

Details on this clone: Relative to the germline gene, one junction end is altered; a read error may explain this. The CDR3 DNA is TGCGCCAGCAGCCGCCAGACTAGCGGGAGTGGCTACAATAAGCAGTTCTTC. Protein product: CASSRQTSGSGYNKQFF. This chain links TRBV4-3 with TRBJ2-1; 12 bases line up with TRBD2. In germline, CDR1 is LGHNA, CDR2 YSLEER. This CDR3 has 17 amino acids.

This clone was seen only a few times. The V and J genes are TRBV28 and TRBJ2-7; 11 bases are a match to TRBD2. The CDR3 is made up of 16 amino acids. Germline V lookup: CDR1 MDHEN, CDR2 SYDVKM. Trimming cost V 4 bases and J 3 bases; bases outside gene matches: 8. CDR3 region: CASSSLLAGGRYEQYF. CDR3 DNA sequence: TGTGCCAGCAGTTCCCTTCTAGCGGGAGGACGCTACGAGCAGTACTTC.

This clone was seen a handful of times. CDR3 sequence: CASSQAYQGRTEAFF. CDR3 sequence (DNA): TGTGCCAGCAGCCAAGCCTATCAGGGGAGGACTGAAGCTTTCTTT. V usage is TRBV4-2 and J usage is TRBJ1-1; a weak D match, TRBD1 (6 bases). The CDR3 runs 15 residues. With 1 base removed from V and 5 bases from J, the gap between germline ends came to 14 bases. The V gene's germline CDR1 is LGHNA and CDR2 YNFKEQ.

This clone was seen only a few times. The chain joins TRBV5-1 to TRBJ2-1, with TRBD2 identical over 12 bases. The V and J ends lost 7 bases and 0 bases, in that order; junction bases with no gene match: 17. Germline CDR1 is SGHRS and CDR2 is YFSETQ. CDR3 length equals 20 residues. The DNA for the CDR3 is TGCGCCAGCCTACTAGCGGGGGGACCCCCGACCTCAAGCTCCTACAATGAGCAGTTCTTC. It translates to CASLLAGGPPTSSSYNEQFF.

This chain connects TRBV28 to TRBJ2-3; 10 bases are a match to TRBD2. With V trimmed by 3 bases and J by 6 bases, 6 bases remained unmatched. The CDR3 sequence is 15 residues long. Germline lookup yields CDR1 MDHEN and CDR2 SYDVKM. In DNA, the CDR3 is TGTGCCAGCAGTTTTTCTAGCGGGAGTGTGGATACGCAGTATTTT. Its translation: CASSFSSGSVDTQYF.

This clone has just a few counts. The chain joins TRBV28 to TRBJ2-7; D is undetermined. The CDR3 contains 14 residues. Trimming left V 5 bases short and J 2 bases short, with 13 bases between. Germline assignment: CDR1 MDHEN and CDR2 SYDVKM. Written as DNA, the CDR3 is TGTGCCAGCAGTGTCCAGGCACAAGCCTACGAGCAGTACTTC. It translates to CASSVQAQAYEQYF.

This clone was seen a handful of times. This chain connects TRBV11-2 to TRBJ1-2; D is perhaps TRBD1 (6 bases). V was shortened by 4 bases and J by 1 base, with 13 bases between the two germline ends. The CDR3 sequence is 15 residues long. Looked up from germline, CDR1 is SGHAT and CDR2 is FQNNGV. This CDR3 is CASSSHREYNYGYTF. For the CDR3, the DNA is TGTGCCAGCAGCTCCCACAGGGAATATAACTATGGCTACACCTTC.

This clone was picked up a small number of times. The junction and the germline gene differ at one end; a read error may be behind it. The chain uses TRBV2 and TRBJ2-3; D is perhaps TRBD2 (6 bases). This CDR3 has 15 amino acids. Germline lookup yields CDR1 SNHLY and CDR2 FYNNEI. CDR3 DNA: TGTGCCAGCACCCCCCTCGGGACTCCCACATATACGCAGTATTTT. The encoded protein is CASTPLGTPTYTQYF.

This clone was seen more than once but under ten times. The CDR3: CASSDRQEYTGELFF. CDR3 nucleotide sequence: TGTGCCAGCAGTGATCGCCAGGAGTACACCGGGGAGCTGTTTTTT. The J gene is TRBJ2-2, the V gene TRBV28, with D hard to call. Germline assignment: CDR1 MDHEN and CDR2 SYDVKM. Trimming cost V 5 bases and J 3 bases, with 13 bases left between them. The CDR3 has 15 amino acids. Together with reference TRBV28 and TRBJ2-2, the CDR3 gives the full variable domain: DVKVTQSSRYLVKRTGEKVFLECVQDMDHENMFWYRQDPGLGLRLIYFSYDVKMKEKGDIPEGYSVSREKKERFSLILESASTNQTSMYLCASSDRQEYTGELFFGEGSRLTVL.

This clone has only a few counts. The chain combines TRBV7-9 with TRBJ2-5; 7 bases match TRBD2. This CDR3 region has 14 residues. After removal of 5 bases from V and 4 bases from J, the junction contained 7 bases not matched to a gene. CDR1 is SEHNR, CDR2 FQNEAQ, per germline (reference sequence). The CDR3 nucleotides are TGTGCCAGCAGCCCTACTAGCGCAAGAGAGACCCAGTACTTC. Residues: CASSPTSARETQYF.

The V gene is TRBV27, the J gene TRBJ2-3; no clear D gene. This CDR3 contains 13 residues. Germline V gene sequence: CDR1 MNHEY, CDR2 SMNVEV (reference sequence). With 6 bases removed from V and 4 bases from J, the gap between germline ends came to 11 bases. Written as DNA, the CDR3 is TGTGCCAGCAGCCACCGGCCCCCAGATACGCAGTATTTT. Its translation: CASSHRPPDTQYF.

The chain is built from TRBV12-5 and TRBJ1-1; the D is unclear. The CDR3 has 11 amino acids. Germline V gene lookup returns CDR1 LGHNT and CDR2 FRNRAP. Trimming pared 5 bases from V and 2 bases from J, leaving 3 bases between. The CDR3: CASGINTEAFF. The CDR3 nucleotides read TGTGCTAGTGGTATCAACACTGAAGCTTTCTTT.

Written as DNA, the CDR3 is TGCGCCAGCAGCTTGGTGGGGGAGGCCTACTACGAGCAGTACTTC. Translated, it gives CASSLVGEAYYEQYF. V and J are TRBV5-1 and TRBJ2-7, with a tentative D call TRBD2 (6 bases). The CDR3 length is 15 residues. V was pared by 0 bases and J by 3 bases, with 13 bases between. Germline V CDR1 and CDR2: SGHRS, YFSETQ.